These 28 T cell receptor beta chains came from one sample sequenced in a study of T cells in Graves' hyperthyroidism and ophthalmopathy. The TCR beta CDR3 regions underwent amplification using RNA transcripts as the source. First-round RT-PCR of the TCR CDR3 relied on the HTBI primer set. MiXCR was run by TCRdb on the multiplex PCR reads, yielding one entry per CDR3 protein. The profile shows fewer than 250,000 distinct CDR3 sequences, 17% of them singletons. Sequencing input: blood. Receptors originate from a man aged 45-65 years with Graves' hyperthyroidism.

This clonotype was seen a few times. The gene calls are TRBV6-1 and TRBJ2-3; D is uncertain. CDR3 length equals 12 residues. Trimming pared 7 bases from V and 1 base from J, leaving 6 bases between. Germline CDR1 reads MNHNS; CDR2 reads SASEGT. The CDR3 coding sequence is TGTGCCAGCAAAACACGCACAGATACGCAGTATTTT. This codes for CASKTRTDTQYF.

This clonotype was observed at least ten times. This chain connects TRBV12-3 or TRBV12-4 to TRBJ1-5; perhaps TRBD1 as D (6 bases). V lost 3 bases, J lost 9 bases, and 12 bases lay in between. The CDR3 is 13 residues long. The CDR3 DNA sequence: TGTGCCAGCAGTTTTGGGGAACAGGGGCCCCAGCATTTT. Its translation is CASSFGEQGPQHF.

Turning to this clonotype: One base away lies a much larger clone, so this may be a sequencing read error. The rearrangement uses TRBV11-2 and TRBJ1-5; D perhaps matches TRBD1 (6 bases). The germline gives CDR1 SGHAT, CDR2 FQNNGV. The CDR3 is made up of 15 amino acids. V lost 4 bases, J lost 6 bases, and 16 bases lay in between. CDR3 sequence: CASSSLSGVGQPQHF. DNA for the CDR3: TGTGCCAGCAGCTCTTTGTCAGGGGTCGGTCAGCCCCAGCATTTT.

The rearrangement joins TRBV19 to TRBJ1-1; no reliable D call. The CDR3 consists of 15 residues. V was cut by 5 bases and J by 6 bases, with 19 bases left in between. Germline V gives CDR1 LNHDA, CDR2 SQIVND (reference sequence). This CDR3 reads CASSEDLSLMSEAFF. The CDR3, as DNA: TGTGCCAGTAGTGAAGACCTTTCGTTAATGTCTGAAGCTTTCTTT.

CDR3 sequence: CASSPWTGQETQYF. The CDR3 DNA is TGTGCCAGCAGTCCCTGGACAGGCCAAGAGACCCAGTACTTC. J is TRBJ2-5 and V is TRBV6-2 or TRBV6-3; 7 bases line up with TRBD1. Germline V CDR1 and CDR2: MNHEY, SVGEGT. The V segment lost 5 bases and the J segment 1 base; nucleotides outside the gene matches: 4. This CDR3 has 14 amino acids.

This clonotype was detected many times. The chain carries TRBV12-3 or TRBV12-4 and TRBJ2-7; D remains ambiguous. The CDR3 has 13 residues. V lost 3 bases and J lost 4, with 10 bases in between. The DNA of the CDR3 is TGTGCCAGCAGTTTGTACAGTCAGTACGAGCAGTACTTC. This translates into CASSLYSQYEQYF.

The chain recombines TRBV7-9 with TRBJ2-5; 7 bases are shared with TRBD2. This CDR3 region has 15 residues. Trimming at V came to 5 bases and at J to 4 bases, leaving 10 bases not matched to a gene. Germline-derived CDR1 and CDR2 are SEHNR and FQNEAQ (reference sequence). Written as DNA, the CDR3 is TGTGCCAGCAGCCGGGGGGACTCGGATTCAGAGACCCAGTACTTC. The encoded protein is CASSRGDSDSETQYF.

This clonotype was seen at least ten times. The genes are TRBV11-3 and TRBJ2-3, with 13 bases matching TRBD2. The CDR3 length is 16 residues. From germline, CDR1 is SGHNT and CDR2 YENEEA. The junction had 7 bases not matched to a gene; V was cut back by 5 bases and J by 5 bases. In nucleotides, the CDR3 is TGTGCCAGCAGCACTTGGACTAGCGGGAGAAAAGATACGCAGTATTTT. Amino acids: CASSTWTSGRKDTQYF.

This clonotype was seen a handful of times. The rearrangement uses TRBV6-1 and TRBJ1-4, with 8 bases that match TRBD1. This CDR3 has 14 amino acids. The V gene end was trimmed by 3 bases and the J gene end by 7 bases; junction bases not matched to a gene: 4. Germline assignment: CDR1 MNHNS and CDR2 SASEGT. The CDR3 region has the DNA TGTGCCAGCAGTGACACAGGGGGTATTGAAAAACTGTTTTTT. Its protein is CASSDTGGIEKLFF.

This clonotype appeared many times. The V call is TRBV2, the J call TRBJ1-1; maybe TRBD1 (5 bases). V lost 4 bases and J lost 8, with 14 bases in between. Looked up from germline, CDR1 is SNHLY and CDR2 is FYNNEI. This CDR3 is 13 amino acids long. CDR3 nucleotide sequence: TGTGCCAGCAGTGTAGGTACGGGACTAGAAGCTTTCTTT. Amino acids: CASSVGTGLEAFF.

The V and J genes are TRBV28 and TRBJ2-1, with 10 bases aligning to TRBD2. The CDR3 runs to 17 residues. The V gene end was trimmed by 3 bases and the J gene end by 0 bases; junction bases not matched to a gene: 5. Germline V gene sequence: CDR1 MDHEN, CDR2 SYDVKM. The CDR3 nucleotides are TGTGCCAGCAGTTTGGTGGCTAGCGGGAGCTCCTACAATGAGCAGTTCTTC. It translates to CASSLVASGSSYNEQFF. The full variable domain, completed using reference TRBV28 and TRBJ2-1, is DVKVTQSSRYLVKRTGEKVFLECVQDMDHENMFWYRQDPGLGLRLIYFSYDVKMKEKGDIPEGYSVSREKKERFSLILESASTNQTSMYLCASSLVASGSSYNEQFFGPGTRLTVL.

There are a few counts of this clonotype. J is TRBJ1-4 and V is TRBV5-6, with TRBD1 identical over 7 bases. V shed 2 bases, J shed 7 bases, and the junction held 14 bases outside the gene matches. CDR3 length: 17 amino acids. Germline CDR1 is SGHDT and CDR2 is YYEEEE. The chain's CDR3 is CASSFFRQGIDSEKLFF. The CDR3 DNA reads TGTGCCAGCAGCTTCTTTCGACAGGGAATCGATAGTGAAAAACTGTTTTTT.

This clonotype was observed many times. The chain employs TRBV14 and TRBJ2-7; D ambiguous. Germline V gene lookup returns CDR1 SGHDN and CDR2 FVKESK. CDR3 length equals 14 residues. The ends were cut back, 1 base at V and 0 bases at J, with 7 bases in the middle. CDR3 in DNA: TGTGCCAGCAGCCAAGCTTGGAACTCCTACGAGCAGTACTTC. Protein sequence: CASSQAWNSYEQYF.

This clonotype was counted many times. This chain uses TRBV11-2 with TRBJ2-1, with 9 bases lining up with TRBD2. The junction had 9 bases not matched to a gene; V was cut back by 4 bases and J by 2 bases. CDR3 length equals 17 residues. Germline-derived CDR1 and CDR2 are SGHAT and FQNNGV. The CDR3 DNA follows: TGTGCCAGCAGCTCGTCTAGCGGGATAATCACCTACAATGAGCAGTTCTTC. Residues: CASSSSSGIITYNEQFF. Drawing the rest from reference TRBV11-2 and TRBJ2-1, the complete variable domain is EAGVAQSPRYKIIEKRQSVAFWCNPISGHATLYWYQQILGQGPKLLIQFQNNGVVDDSQLPKDRFSAERLKGVDSTLKIQPAKLEDSAVYLCASSSSSGIITYNEQFFGPGTRLTVL.

This clonotype was seen a handful of times. This rearrangement joins TRBV6-1 to TRBJ2-7, with D uncertain. The CDR3 is 13 residues long. V lost 5 bases to trimming and J lost 2 bases, with 10 bases between them. The germline CDR1 and CDR2 sequences are MNHNS and SASEGT. The CDR3 spells CASSRDVTYEQYF. The CDR3 DNA reads TGTGCCAGCAGTCGAGACGTTACCTACGAGCAGTACTTC.

This clonotype was recorded at least ten times. CDR3 loop: CSARVLAGLSYEQYF. CDR3 in DNA: TGCAGTGCTAGAGTTCTAGCGGGATTGTCCTACGAGCAGTACTTC. This rearrangement joins TRBV20-1 to TRBJ2-7, with 9 nucleotides matching TRBD2. The CDR3 is 15 residues long. Germline-derived CDR1 and CDR2 are DFQATT and SNEGSKA (reference sequence). V lost 1 base to trimming and J lost 1 base; unmatched junction nucleotides: 5.

This clonotype was seen at least ten times. The chain employs TRBV2 and TRBJ2-1; unclear D gene. This CDR3 has 13 residues. Trimming took 7 bases from V and 4 from J, leaving 11 bases between them. The germline V gene encodes CDR1 SNHLY and CDR2 FYNNEI. The DNA for the CDR3 is TGTGCCAGCAAAGGGATAGCTTACAATGAGCAGTTCTTC. Translating gives CASKGIAYNEQFF.

The rearrangement links TRBV10-3 to TRBJ2-5; unclear D gene. This CDR3 is 8 amino acids long. Germline CDR1 reads ENHRY; CDR2 reads SYGVKD. V lost 6 bases, J lost 14 bases, and 7 bases lay in between. This CDR3 reads CAISPSYF. CDR3 sequence (DNA): TGTGCCATCAGCCCATCATACTTC.

This clonotype came up many times. V and J are TRBV6-4 and TRBJ2-3; weak D call: TRBD2 (5 bases). The CDR3 has 14 residues. V shed 5 bases and J shed 2 bases, with 11 bases lying between them. Germline V lookup: CDR1 MRHNA, CDR2 SNTAGT. The CDR3 DNA follows: TGTGCCAGCAGTTTAACGGGGTCCACAGATACGCAGTATTTT. Translating gives CASSLTGSTDTQYF.

Many counts were recorded for this clonotype. The chain recombines TRBV7-9 with TRBJ2-3, with 9 bases that match TRBD2. V lost 4 bases to trimming and J lost 3 bases; unmatched junction nucleotides: 17. Germline-derived CDR1 and CDR2 are SEHNR and FQNEAQ (reference sequence). The CDR3 contains 19 residues. The chain's CDR3 is CASSYLRPPGGLATDTQYF. The CDR3, as DNA: TGTGCCAGCAGCTACCTACGCCCCCCAGGGGGACTAGCAACAGATACGCAGTATTTT.

This clonotype was detected ten times or more. This chain uses TRBV20-1 with TRBJ2-7; the match to TRBD2 covers 12 bases. The CDR3 contains 15 residues. CDR1 and CDR2 (germline): DFQATT, SNEGSKA (reference sequence). After removal of 0 bases from V and 5 bases from J, the junction contained 5 bases not matched to a gene. The CDR3 coding sequence is TGCAGTGCTAGAGATGCGACTAGCGGGAGCGACGAGCAGTACTTC. It translates to CSARDATSGSDEQYF.

The chain combines TRBV25-1 with TRBJ2-2; D is perhaps TRBD1 (5 bases). CDR3 length equals 13 residues. Germline V CDR1 and CDR2: MGHDK, SYGVNS. Deletions cut 4 bases from V and 3 bases from J, with 6 bases between. The CDR3 nucleotides read TGTGCCAGCAGTGGGACACACACCGGGGAGCTGTTTTTT. Its protein is CASSGTHTGELFF. Combining the CDR3 with reference TRBV25-1 and TRBJ2-2 gives the whole variable domain EADIYQTPRYLVIGTGKKITLECSQTMGHDKMYWYQQDPGMELHLIHYSYGVNSTEKGDLSSESTVSRIRTEHFPLTLESARPSHTSQYLCASSGTHTGELFFGEGSRLTVL.

This clonotype was counted many times. The chain combines TRBV5-8 with TRBJ2-3, with 8 bases fitting TRBD2. The CDR3 runs 16 residues. The trim removed 4 bases at V and 0 bases at J, leaving 7 bases unmatched. CDR1 is SGHTS and CDR2 is YDEGEE in the germline V gene. The CDR3 DNA reads as TGTGCCAGCAGCCCTAGCGGGTCGCCCAGCACAGATACGCAGTATTTT. This gives the protein CASSPSGSPSTDTQYF.

This clonotype was seen many times. The rearrangement links TRBV12-3 or TRBV12-4 to TRBJ2-7; TRBD2 matches at 10 bases. With V trimmed by 8 bases and J by 1 base, 5 bases remained unmatched. The CDR3 consists of 14 residues. The CDR3 sequence: CASRSSGSSYEQYF. The CDR3 bases are TGTGCCAGCCGATCTAGCGGGAGTTCCTACGAGCAGTACTTC.

This clonotype was counted at least ten times. CDR3 coding DNA: TGTGCCATCAGTAATAGCGGGAGTAGCGGGGAGACCCAGTACTTC. This codes for CAISNSGSSGETQYF. The chain joins TRBV10-3 to TRBJ2-5, with 9 bases lining up with TRBD2. Germline-derived CDR1 and CDR2 are ENHRY and SYGVKD. The CDR3 is 15 residues long. The V segment lost 5 bases and the J segment 5 bases; nucleotides outside the gene matches: 9.

This clonotype was detected many times. The chain couples TRBV28 to TRBJ2-5; TRBD2 agrees at 12 bases. The CDR3 runs 15 residues. Germline loops: CDR1 MDHEN, CDR2 SYDVKM. J lost 5 bases, V lost 6 bases, and 7 bases had no gene match. For the CDR3, the DNA is TGTGCCAGCAGCCTGGGACTAGCGGGTGGTGAGACCCAGTACTTC. Its translation is CASSLGLAGGETQYF.

This clonotype was counted a few times. A read error may produce the germline difference seen at one junction end. This sequence joins TRBV6-1 and TRBJ2-4; D is perhaps TRBD2 (6 bases). This CDR3 has 18 residues. Germline V gene sequence: CDR1 MNHNS, CDR2 SASEGT. The CDR3 is CASREGSGGQLAKNIQYF. DNA for the CDR3: TGTGCCAGCAGGGAAGGTAGCGGAGGTCAACTAGCCAAAAACATTCAGTACTTC.

This clonotype has just a few counts. The V and J genes are TRBV29-1 and TRBJ1-4, with D hard to call. With 7 bases removed from V and 0 bases from J, the gap between germline ends came to 9 bases. CDR1 and CDR2 (germline): SQVTM, ANQGSEA. The CDR3 is made up of 13 amino acids. CDR3 amino acids: CSGQIATNEKLFF. CDR3 in DNA: TGCAGCGGCCAAATTGCAACTAATGAAAAACTGTTTTTT.